This T cell receptor beta chain was captured by sequencing in a study of blood T cells in healthy people across ages. General study points: Donors of long life had a larger count of naive CD4+ cells and greater diversity than aged donors. From one million sequenced T cells, diversity estimates were lower bounds.

Each donor had ten milliliters of peripheral blood drawn. The CDR3 is 13 residues long. CDR1 and CDR2 from the germline V gene are MDHEN and SYDVKM. It was with a sample-barcoded 5' primer and a J-beta primer mix that a second PCR of roughly 6 to 12 cycles was run. Every cDNA molecule bore a tag from a template-switch adaptor containing 12 random nucleotides. A single record per CDR3 protein comes from TCRdb applying MiXCR to the 5' RACE reads. Of around 970,000 distinct CDR3 sequences listed, roughly 47% are singletons. This clonotype was seen only once. The target antigen is unknown. Germline is not matched at one junction end, which may reflect a read error.

This TCR was recovered from a woman aged 55 to 70 in good health. Sequenced material: blood. The rearrangement links TRBV28 to TRBJ2-2; no clear D. The CDR3 loop is CASRPQNPGELFF. The CDR3 DNA is TGTGCCAGCAGGCCGCAGAACCCCGGGGAGCTGTTTTTT.